Listed below are T cell receptor beta chains from one sample, sequenced in a study of T-cell reconstitution after alpha-beta-depleted transplantation in children. MiXCR was run by TCRdb on the PCR reads, yielding one entry per CDR3 protein. The repertoire has 130,000 or so distinct CDR3 sequences, about 9.6% of them found once; the top ten carry less than 25%. Sequencing used PBMCs, mostly from graft donor cells, obtained 180 days after TCRalphabeta/CD19-depleted stem cell transplant. The receptors stem from a girl less than two years old who had a stem cell transplant for combined immunodeficiency, so the T cells may come from the graft donor. Both conserved end residues are part of each CDR3. The D gene is left open where the match is weak. For some rows the clone size is stated as once, few or many, or as a class when expanded; others skip it.

.,TRBV7-9,TRBJ1-2,.,15,TGTGCCAGCAGCTTGAGATTCGGGGGGCGTTATGGCTACACCTTC,CASSLRFGGRYGYTF
few,TRBV29-1,TRBJ1-2,TRBD1,14,TGCAGCGTCGCCCAACCGGGACAGGGTTTTGGCTACACCTTC,CSVAQPGQGFGYTF
few,TRBV9,TRBJ2-7,TRBD1,16,TGTGCCAGCAGCGAATCAATCGGGACAGGGAGATACGAGCAGTACTTC,CASSESIGTGRYEQYF
few,TRBV12-3/TRBV12-4,TRBJ2-3,.,17,TGTGCCAGCAGTCGGCCCCGGGGGCTCGCCTCCACAGATACGCAGTATTTT,CASSRPRGLASTDTQYF
.,TRBV7-6,TRBJ2-2,.,13,TGTGCCAGCGAGTCCCCTAACACCGGGGAGCTGTTTTTT,CASESPNTGELFF
many,TRBV6-5,TRBJ2-5,.,14,TGTGCCAGCCGACGCCAGGGTCGTCCGGAGACCCAGTACTTC,CASRRQGRPETQYF
.,TRBV7-2,TRBJ1-2,.,14,TGTGCCAGCAGCTTATCTGGCCGAGGATGGGGCTACACCTTC,CASSLSGRGWGYTF
few,TRBV7-2,TRBJ2-7,.,15,TGTGCCAGCAGCTTAGTTCTATCTAGCGTATACGAGCAGTACTTC,CASSLVLSSVYEQYF
few,TRBV7-6,TRBJ2-1,.,16,TGTGCCAGCAGCTTAGAAGGACAGTTTTCCTACAATGAGCAGTTCTTC,CASSLEGQFSYNEQFF
.,TRBV20-1,TRBJ2-2,.,16,TGCAGTGCTAGGTTCCCGGGACTCGTGAACACCGGGGAGCTGTTTTTT,CSARFPGLVNTGELFF
few,TRBV9,TRBJ2-1,TRBD2,17,TGTGCCAGCAGCGTAGGGAGCGGGGGGTCTGCCTACAATGAGCAGTTCTTC,CASSVGSGGSAYNEQFF
few,TRBV20-1,TRBJ2-3,TRBD2,14,TGCAGTGGCCAACCCCTAGCGGGGTCTGATACGCAGTATTTT,CSGQPLAGSDTQYF
few,TRBV7-9,TRBJ1-1,TRBD1,16,TGTGCCAGCAGCTCCGGGACAGTCTTTATGAACACTGAAGCTTTCTTT,CASSSGTVFMNTEAFF
few,TRBV28,TRBJ1-5,TRBD1,18,TGTGCCAGCAGCAACCGGGACAGGACCTCGTATAGCAATCAGCCCCAGCATTTT,CASSNRDRTSYSNQPQHF